The sample holds a few counts of the clone carrying this TCR beta chain. This sample is part of a study of blood T cell repertoires in COVID-19. Study overall: Spain, Italy and the United States supplied samples that represented acute and convalescent COVID-19.

Original processing methods: Reference gene primer amplification yielded estimated nucleated cell counts. The method was immunoSEQ multiplex PCR; TCRdb's version includes in-frame clones alone and lacks a portion of them. The D gene and trimming were derived from the DNA, and the V and J assignments and clone size from that table. Counted here are 250,000 to 400,000 clones, roughly 90% occurring once; the ten biggest clones make up roughly 2.9%. The germline V gene has CDR1 MNHEY and CDR2 SVGEGT. Trimming removed 2 bases from V and 0 bases from J; junction bases left unmatched: 7. The CDR3 sequence is 18 residues long.

This TCR was sampled from a woman in her twenties or thirties with COVID-19, enrolled during active disease. What was sequenced was peripheral blood. This sequence joins TRBV6-2 or TRBV6-3 and TRBJ2-3, with 11 bases identical to TRBD1. CDR3 sequence (DNA): TGTGCCAGCAGTTACCAAACGGGACAGGGGGTGAGCACAGATACGCAGTATTTT. Its translation is CASSYQTGQGVSTDTQYF.